The 24 T cell receptor beta chains in this list originate from one sample, sequenced in a study of CD8 T cells in ankylosing spondylitis. TCRdb reanalysed the 5' RACE reads using MiXCR and keeps one entry per CDR3 protein. The sample includes about 480,000 distinct CDR3 sequences, more than 15% of them seen just once. For these receptors, no antigen is known. General observations from the study: Made up of under 10 highly homologous variants, a TCR beta motif appeared characteristic of ankylosing spondylitis blood.

Material: blood, either unsorted or a sorted T cell fraction (not recorded which). These receptors all stem from a male donor with ankylosing spondylitis.

The chain has TRBV7-8 and TRBJ2-5; TRBD2 matches 7 bases. The CDR3 is 15 amino acids. The germline V gene encodes CDR1 SGHVS and CDR2 FQNEAQ. V gave up 5 bases and J gave up 1 base; unmatched junction bases: 7. This CDR3 is CASSHPLAAQETQYF. The CDR3 DNA reads as TGTGCCAGCAGCCATCCTCTAGCGGCCCAAGAGACCCAGTACTTC.

V is TRBV7-2 and J is TRBJ1-1; 10 bases match TRBD1. V shed 6 bases and J 4 bases; nucleotides not matched to a gene: 11. Per germline, CDR1 SGHTA and CDR2 FQGNSA. This CDR3 comprises 16 residues. The CDR3 sequence: CASSSRGTGEGTEAFF. Written as DNA, the CDR3 is TGTGCCAGCAGTTCACGGGGGACAGGGGAGGGCACTGAAGCTTTCTTT.

The chain joins TRBV5-6 to TRBJ2-7; D is unresolved. CDR1 and CDR2 (germline): SGHDT, YYEEEE. The CDR3 has 13 amino acids. With 0 bases removed from V and 0 bases from J, the gap between germline ends came to 4 bases. The chain's CDR3 is CASSLARSYEQYF. For the CDR3, the DNA is TGTGCCAGCAGCTTGGCCCGCTCCTACGAGCAGTACTTC.

This clonotype was observed many times. This chain joins TRBV12-3 or TRBV12-4 and TRBJ1-1; tentatively, D is TRBD1 (6 bases). V was trimmed by 3 bases and J by 11 bases, leaving 19 bases between them. This CDR3 has 14 amino acids. The CDR3 DNA follows: TGTGCCAGCAGTTTCTCTCTTTACAGGGACGCGGCTTTCTTT. This gives the protein CASSFSLYRDAAFF.

V gene TRBV9 combines with J gene TRBJ2-7, with 7 nucleotides matching TRBD2. The CDR3 spans 13 residues. Losses at the gene ends were 0 bases for V and 6 bases for J; bases not matched to a gene: 3. In germline, CDR1 is SGDLS, CDR2 YYNGEE. In DNA form, the CDR3 reads TGTGCCAGCAGCGTAGCTACGGGGGGCGAGCAGTACTTC. Translating it yields CASSVATGGEQYF.

This clonotype was seen repeatedly, ten times or more. V usage is TRBV18 and J usage is TRBJ2-3, with no clear D. The CDR3 covers 12 residues. CDR1 is KGHSH and CDR2 is LQKENI in the germline V gene. V was trimmed by 8 bases and J by 1 base, leaving 7 bases between them. This chain's CDR3 is CASSPRTDTQYF. The DNA of the CDR3 is TGTGCCAGCAGCCCCCGCACAGATACGCAGTATTTT.

The chain combines TRBV27 with TRBJ2-7, with D possibly matching TRBD2 (6 bases). The CDR3 contains 16 residues. V was clipped by 4 bases and J by 6 bases, with 22 bases between them. Per the germline V gene, CDR1 is MNHEY and CDR2 is SMNVEV (reference sequence). The CDR3 loop reads CASSSPDGGNLGEQYF. Here the CDR3 DNA reads TGTGCCAGCAGTTCCCCAGACGGAGGGAATTTGGGCGAGCAGTACTTC.

This clonotype was detected a few times. This chain connects TRBV10-3 to TRBJ2-7; 8 nucleotides align to TRBD2. Germline V lookup: CDR1 ENHRY, CDR2 SYGVKD. The V and J ends lost 4 bases and 4 bases, in that order; junction bases with no gene match: 6. This CDR3 region has 14 residues. The CDR3 DNA reads TGTGCCATCAGTGGAAGGGCGGGAGGATACGAGCAGTACTTC. Amino acid sequence: CAISGRAGGYEQYF.

This clonotype has more than one count but fewer than ten. The chain is built from TRBV4-3 and TRBJ2-7; no clear D gene. V was shortened by 0 bases and J by 5 bases, with 8 bases between the two germline ends. This CDR3 comprises 13 residues. Germline values: CDR1 LGHNA, CDR2 YSLEER. CDR3 nucleotides: TGCGCCAGCAGCCAAGAGTTCGCCCACGAGCAGTACTTC. It encodes CASSQEFAHEQYF.

This clonotype turned up a few times. This chain links TRBV7-2 with TRBJ1-1, with D unresolved. Trimming pared 6 bases from V and 4 bases from J, leaving 12 bases between. Germline V CDR1 and CDR2: SGHTA, FQGNSA. This CDR3 region has 13 residues. CDR3 DNA: TGTGCCAGCAGAGGTACCTCAGGCACTGAAGCTTTCTTT. This sequence encodes CASRGTSGTEAFF.

This clonotype was detected ten times or more. The CDR3 spells CASSRTDRKDTQYF. The CDR3 nucleotides are TGTGCCAGCAGCCGGACAGACAGGAAAGATACGCAGTATTTT. This rearrangement joins TRBV27 to TRBJ2-3; D might be TRBD1 (6 bases). This CDR3 is 14 amino acids long. V was trimmed by 6 bases and J by 5 bases, leaving 15 bases between them. CDR1 and CDR2 (germline): MNHEY, SMNVEV (reference sequence).

There are a few counts of this clonotype. The V and J genes are TRBV20-1 and TRBJ1-3; D might be TRBD1 (6 bases). CDR1 and CDR2 (germline): DFQATT, SNEGSKA (reference sequence). The CDR3 is made up of 13 amino acids. V dropped 3 bases and J dropped 7 bases, with 13 bases sitting between them. This CDR3 reads CSASGGAGNTIYF. The CDR3 DNA is TGCAGTGCTAGTGGGGGGGCCGGGAACACCATATATTTT.

This clonotype was seen at least ten times. The chain couples TRBV4-1 to TRBJ1-1; D remains ambiguous. The CDR3 has 16 residues. V lost 1 base and J 1 base, leaving 13 bases between the germline ends. Germline V CDR1 and CDR2: MGHRA, YSYEKL. CDR3 amino acids: CASSQVKGSKNTEAFF. The CDR3 nucleotides read TGCGCCAGCAGCCAAGTCAAAGGGTCCAAGAACACTGAAGCTTTCTTT.

The rearrangement joins TRBV10-3 to TRBJ1-5; D unclear. CDR1 ENHRY and CDR2 SYGVKD come from the germline V gene. The CDR3 has 15 amino acids. Between the trimmed V and J ends, which lost 0 bases and 4 bases, there was a span of 10 bases. The CDR3 region is CAISESSRLNQPQHF. The CDR3 DNA is TGTGCCATCAGTGAGTCGAGCAGGTTGAATCAGCCCCAGCATTTT.

V gene TRBV7-2 combines with J gene TRBJ1-4; 7 bases are shared with TRBD1. After removal of 4 bases from V and 3 bases from J, the junction contained 5 bases not matched to a gene. CDR1 SGHTA and CDR2 FQGNSA come from the germline V gene. This CDR3 contains 15 residues. CDR3 amino acids: CASSSKQGSNEKLFF. The CDR3 DNA follows: TGTGCCAGCAGCTCGAAACAGGGGTCTAATGAAAAACTGTTTTTT.

There are a few counts of this clonotype. The chain has TRBV20-1 and TRBJ1-5; D not resolved. With 3 bases removed from V and 0 bases from J, the gap between germline ends came to 18 bases. This CDR3 spans 17 amino acids. The germline gives CDR1 DFQATT, CDR2 SNEGSKA (reference sequence). CDR3 loop: CSASNSGGRYSNQPQHF. DNA for the CDR3: TGCAGTGCTAGTAACAGCGGAGGAAGGTATAGCAATCAGCCCCAGCATTTT.

This clonotype has only a few counts. The J gene is TRBJ1-2, the V gene TRBV6-5; D remains unclear. Between the trimmed V and J ends, which lost 0 bases and 1 base, there was a span of 12 bases. Germline V gene lookup returns CDR1 MNHEY and CDR2 SVGAGI. The CDR3 is 16 amino acids. The DNA for the CDR3 is TGTGCCAGCAGTTACTCGTCTGTGGGGATTAACTATGGCTACACCTTC. Its translation: CASSYSSVGINYGYTF.

This clonotype showed up many times. CDR3 protein: CASSQTGDGTDTQYF. CDR3 nucleotide sequence: TGTGCCAGCAGCCAAACAGGGGACGGCACAGATACGCAGTATTTT. This chain uses TRBV4-2 with TRBJ2-3; 7 bases line up with TRBD1. Germline CDR1 and CDR2: LGHNA and YNFKEQ. Germline trimming cut 2 bases from V and 1 base from J; bases unmatched to any gene: 3. The CDR3 spans 15 residues.

This clonotype was seen more than once but under ten times. V is TRBV20-1 and J is TRBJ2-3; D remains unclear. Germline V gene data show CDR1 as DFQATT and CDR2 as SNEGSKA (reference sequence). V lost 0 bases to trimming and J lost 7 bases, with 17 bases between them. The CDR3 is made up of 15 amino acids. CDR3 nucleotides: TGCAGTGCTAGAGATAATTTCGCTAGTAAGAATACGCAGTATTTT. Protein: CSARDNFASKNTQYF.

For this clonotype: A read error may produce the germline difference seen at one junction end. The genes are TRBV6-6 and TRBJ2-7; maybe TRBD2 (5 bases). Germline V CDR1 and CDR2: MNHNY, SVGAGI (reference sequence). CDR3 length equals 13 residues. CDR3 in amino acids: CASSPGFLYEQYF. The CDR3 DNA follows: TGTGCCAGCAGTCCGGGATTCCTCTACGAACAGTACTTC.

This clonotype occurred a few times. CDR3 nucleotides: TGTGCCAGCGGGGGAAGGACAGAGACTAACTATGGCTACACCTTC. Protein product: CASGGRTETNYGYTF. The chain is built from TRBV3-1 and TRBJ1-2, with a tentative D call TRBD1 (6 bases). CDR3 size: 15 residues. V was cut by 8 bases and J by 0 bases, with 16 bases left in between. The V gene's germline CDR1 is LGHDT and CDR2 YNNKEL (reference sequence). The full variable domain, completed using reference TRBV3-1 and TRBJ1-2, is DTAVSQTPKYLVTQMGNDKSIKCEQNLGHDTMYWYKQDSKKFLKIMFSYNNKELIINETVPNRFSPKSPDKAHLNLHINSLELGDSAVYFCASGGRTETNYGYTFGSGTRLTVV.

V is TRBV29-1 and J is TRBJ2-7; no clear D gene. Between the trimmed V and J ends, which lost 7 bases and 3 bases, there was a span of 13 bases. CDR3 length: 12 residues. Germline CDR1 reads SQVTM; CDR2 reads ANQGSEA. The CDR3 nucleotides are TGCAGCGGGGCATCCGGCGGCTACGAGCAGTACTTC. This gives the protein CSGASGGYEQYF.

This clonotype appeared many times. In nucleotides, the CDR3 is TGTGCCAGCAGTCCAGGGACTTCCTCCCGAGAGACCCAGTACTTC. It specifies CASSPGTSSRETQYF. The V and J genes are TRBV12-3 or TRBV12-4 and TRBJ2-5; possibly TRBD2 for D (6 bases). This CDR3 contains 15 residues. Trimming stripped 5 bases from V and 4 bases from J, with 17 bases between.

This chain links TRBV5-1 with TRBJ2-2; D uncertain. V lost 4 bases to trimming and J lost 0 bases, with 16 bases between them. The CDR3 covers 17 residues. The germline V gene has CDR1 SGHRS and CDR2 YFSETQ. CDR3 nucleotides: TGCGCCAGCAGCAAGGATCTCCTGGGAACGAACACCGGGGAGCTGTTTTTT. It translates to CASSKDLLGTNTGELFF.